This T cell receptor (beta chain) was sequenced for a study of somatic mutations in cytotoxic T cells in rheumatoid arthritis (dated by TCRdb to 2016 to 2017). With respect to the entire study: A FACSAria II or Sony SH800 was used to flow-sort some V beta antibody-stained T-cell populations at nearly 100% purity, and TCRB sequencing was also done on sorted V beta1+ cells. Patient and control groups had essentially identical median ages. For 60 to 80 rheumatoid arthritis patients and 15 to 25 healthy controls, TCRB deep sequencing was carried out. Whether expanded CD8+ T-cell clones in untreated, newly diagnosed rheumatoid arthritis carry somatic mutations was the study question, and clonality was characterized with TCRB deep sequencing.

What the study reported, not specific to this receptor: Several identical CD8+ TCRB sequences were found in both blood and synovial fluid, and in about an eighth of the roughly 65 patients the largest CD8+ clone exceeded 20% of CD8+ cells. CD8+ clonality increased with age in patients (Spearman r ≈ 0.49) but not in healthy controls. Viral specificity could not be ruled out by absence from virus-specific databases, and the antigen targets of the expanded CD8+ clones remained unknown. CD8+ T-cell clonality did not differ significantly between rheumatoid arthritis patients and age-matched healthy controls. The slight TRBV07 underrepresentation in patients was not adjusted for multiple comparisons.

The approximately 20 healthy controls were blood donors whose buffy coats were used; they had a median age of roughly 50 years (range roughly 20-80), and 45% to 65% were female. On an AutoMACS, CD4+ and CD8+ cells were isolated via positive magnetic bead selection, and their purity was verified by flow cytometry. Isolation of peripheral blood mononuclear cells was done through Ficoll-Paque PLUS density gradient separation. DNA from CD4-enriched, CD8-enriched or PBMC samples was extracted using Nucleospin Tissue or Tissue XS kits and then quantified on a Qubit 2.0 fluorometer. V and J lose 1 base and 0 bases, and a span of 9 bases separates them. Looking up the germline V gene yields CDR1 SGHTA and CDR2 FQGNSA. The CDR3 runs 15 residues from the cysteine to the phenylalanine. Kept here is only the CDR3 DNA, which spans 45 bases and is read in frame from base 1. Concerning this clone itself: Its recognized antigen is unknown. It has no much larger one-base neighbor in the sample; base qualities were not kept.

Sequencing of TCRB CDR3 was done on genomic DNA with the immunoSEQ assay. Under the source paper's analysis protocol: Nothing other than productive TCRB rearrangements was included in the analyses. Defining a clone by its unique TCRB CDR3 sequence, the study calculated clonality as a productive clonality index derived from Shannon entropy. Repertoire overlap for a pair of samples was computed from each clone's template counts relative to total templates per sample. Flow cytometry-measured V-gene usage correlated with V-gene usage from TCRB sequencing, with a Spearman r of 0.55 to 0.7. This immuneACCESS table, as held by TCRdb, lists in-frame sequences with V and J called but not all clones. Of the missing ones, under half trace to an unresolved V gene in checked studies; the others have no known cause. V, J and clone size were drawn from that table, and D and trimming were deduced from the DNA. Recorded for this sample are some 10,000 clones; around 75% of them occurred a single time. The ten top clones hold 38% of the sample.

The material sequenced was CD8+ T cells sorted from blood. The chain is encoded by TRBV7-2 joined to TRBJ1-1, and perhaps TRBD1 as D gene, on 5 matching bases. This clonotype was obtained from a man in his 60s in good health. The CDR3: CASSLEWTMNTEAFF. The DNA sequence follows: TGTGCCAGCAGCTTAGAGTGGACAATGAACACTGAAGCTTTCTTT.